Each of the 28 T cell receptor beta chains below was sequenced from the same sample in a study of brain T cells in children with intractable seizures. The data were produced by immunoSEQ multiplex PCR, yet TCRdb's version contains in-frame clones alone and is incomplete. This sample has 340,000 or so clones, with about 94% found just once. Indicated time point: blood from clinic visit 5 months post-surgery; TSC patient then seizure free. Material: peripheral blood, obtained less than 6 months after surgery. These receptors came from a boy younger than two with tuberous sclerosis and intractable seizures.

As DNA, the CDR3 is TGCGCCAGCAGCTTGGTGGCATCTTACCAAGAGACCCAGTACTTC. It encodes CASSLVASYQETQYF. V gene TRBV5-1 combines with J gene TRBJ2-5; D gene uncertain. The CDR3 is 15 residues long. CDR1 is SGHRS, CDR2 YFSETQ, per germline. Between the trimmed V and J ends, which lost 0 bases and 0 bases, there was a span of 9 bases.

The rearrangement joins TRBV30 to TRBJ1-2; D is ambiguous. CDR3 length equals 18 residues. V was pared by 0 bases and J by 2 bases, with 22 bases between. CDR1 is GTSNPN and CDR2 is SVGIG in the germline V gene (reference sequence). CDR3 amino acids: CAWSVFAPKWKGNYGYTF. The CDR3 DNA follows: TGTGCCTGGAGTGTATTTGCACCCAAATGGAAAGGGAACTATGGCTACACCTTC.

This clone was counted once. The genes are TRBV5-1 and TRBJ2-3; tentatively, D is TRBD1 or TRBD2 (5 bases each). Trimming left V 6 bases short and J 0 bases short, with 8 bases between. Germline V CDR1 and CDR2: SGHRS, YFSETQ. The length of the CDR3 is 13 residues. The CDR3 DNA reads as TGCGCCAGCATCAGGGAGAGCACAGATACGCAGTATTTT. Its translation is CASIRESTDTQYF.

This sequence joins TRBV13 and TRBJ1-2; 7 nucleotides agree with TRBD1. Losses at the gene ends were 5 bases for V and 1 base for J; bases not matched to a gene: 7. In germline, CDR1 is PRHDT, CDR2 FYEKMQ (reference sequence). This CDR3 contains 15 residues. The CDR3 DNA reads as TGTGCCAGCAGCCACGGGACAGCGGATAACTATGGCTACACCTTC. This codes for CASSHGTADNYGYTF.

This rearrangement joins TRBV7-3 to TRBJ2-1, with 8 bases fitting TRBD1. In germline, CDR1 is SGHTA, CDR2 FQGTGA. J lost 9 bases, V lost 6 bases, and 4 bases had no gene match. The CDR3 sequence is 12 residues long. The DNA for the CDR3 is TGTGCCAGCAGTCGGACAGGGACTGAGCAGTTCTTC. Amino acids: CASSRTGTEQFF. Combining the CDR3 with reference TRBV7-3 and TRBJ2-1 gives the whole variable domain GAGVSQTPSNKVTEKGKYVELRCDPISGHTALYWYRQSLGQGPEFLIYFQGTGAADDSGLPNDRFFAVRPEGSVSTLKIQRTERGDSAVYLCASSRTGTEQFFGPGTRLTVL.

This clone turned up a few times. CDR3: CASSVQPNTEAFF. The CDR3 bases are TGTGCCAGCAGTGTCCAGCCGAACACTGAAGCTTTCTTT. The J gene is TRBJ1-1, the V gene TRBV6-4; D remains ambiguous. Between the trimmed V and J ends, which lost 4 bases and 1 base, there was a span of 7 bases. The CDR3 runs to 13 residues. Germline-derived CDR1 and CDR2 are MRHNA and SNTAGT.

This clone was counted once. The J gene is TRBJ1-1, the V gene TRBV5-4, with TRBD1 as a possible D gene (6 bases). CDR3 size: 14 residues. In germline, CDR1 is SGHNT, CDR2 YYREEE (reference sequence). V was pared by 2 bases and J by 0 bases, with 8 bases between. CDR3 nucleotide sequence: TGTGCCAGCAGCTTTACAGGGTTGAACACTGAAGCTTTCTTT. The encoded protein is CASSFTGLNTEAFF.

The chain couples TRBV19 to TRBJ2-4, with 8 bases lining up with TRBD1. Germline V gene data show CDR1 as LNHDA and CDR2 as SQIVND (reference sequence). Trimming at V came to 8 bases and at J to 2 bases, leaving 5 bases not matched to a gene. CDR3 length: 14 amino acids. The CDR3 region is CASWTGYTKNIQYF. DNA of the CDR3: TGTGCCAGTTGGACAGGGTATACCAAAAACATTCAGTACTTC.

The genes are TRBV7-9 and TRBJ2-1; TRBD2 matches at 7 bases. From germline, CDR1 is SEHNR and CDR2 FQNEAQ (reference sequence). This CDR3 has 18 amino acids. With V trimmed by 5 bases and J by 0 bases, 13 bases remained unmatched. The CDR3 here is CASSDMSQRGSSYNEQFF. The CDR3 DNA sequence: TGTGCCAGCAGCGACATGAGTCAGCGGGGTAGCTCCTACAATGAGCAGTTCTTC.

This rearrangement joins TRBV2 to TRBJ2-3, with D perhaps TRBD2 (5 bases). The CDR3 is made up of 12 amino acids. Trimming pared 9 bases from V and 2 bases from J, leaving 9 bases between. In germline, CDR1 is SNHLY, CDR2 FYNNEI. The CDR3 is CASTRFTDTQYF. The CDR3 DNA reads TGTGCCAGTACTAGGTTCACAGATACGCAGTATTTT.

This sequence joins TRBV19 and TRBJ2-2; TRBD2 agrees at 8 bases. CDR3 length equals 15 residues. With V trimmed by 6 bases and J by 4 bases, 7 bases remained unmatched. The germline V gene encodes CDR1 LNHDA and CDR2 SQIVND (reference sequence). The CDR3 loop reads CASRAGTRITGELFF. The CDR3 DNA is TGTGCCAGTAGGGCCGGGACTAGAATCACCGGGGAGCTGTTTTTT.

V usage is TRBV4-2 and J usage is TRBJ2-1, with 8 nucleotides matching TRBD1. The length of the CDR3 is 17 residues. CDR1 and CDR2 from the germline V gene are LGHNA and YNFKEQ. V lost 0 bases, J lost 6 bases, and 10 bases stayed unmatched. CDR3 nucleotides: TGTGCCAGCAGCCAAGAGGACCGGACAGGGTTTGGCAATGAGCAGTTCTTC. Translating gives CASSQEDRTGFGNEQFF.

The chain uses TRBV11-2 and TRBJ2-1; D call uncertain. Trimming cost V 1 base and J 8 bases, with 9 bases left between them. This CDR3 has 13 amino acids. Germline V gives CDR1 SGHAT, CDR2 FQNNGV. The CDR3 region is CASSLVGGYEQFF. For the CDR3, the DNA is TGTGCCAGCAGCTTAGTTGGTGGGTATGAGCAGTTCTTC.

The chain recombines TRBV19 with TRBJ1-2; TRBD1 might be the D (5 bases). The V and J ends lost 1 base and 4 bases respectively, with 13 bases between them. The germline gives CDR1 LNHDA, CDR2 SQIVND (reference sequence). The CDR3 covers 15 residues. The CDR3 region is CASSIGRGLLYGYTF. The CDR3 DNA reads TGTGCCAGTAGTATAGGTCGGGGACTACTCTATGGCTACACCTTC.

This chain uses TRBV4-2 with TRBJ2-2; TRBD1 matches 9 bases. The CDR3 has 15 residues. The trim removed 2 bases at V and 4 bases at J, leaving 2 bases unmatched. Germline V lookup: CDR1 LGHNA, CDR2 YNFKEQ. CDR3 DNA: TGTGCCAGCAGCCAATGGACAGGGGCCACCGGGGAGCTGTTTTTT. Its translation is CASSQWTGATGELFF.

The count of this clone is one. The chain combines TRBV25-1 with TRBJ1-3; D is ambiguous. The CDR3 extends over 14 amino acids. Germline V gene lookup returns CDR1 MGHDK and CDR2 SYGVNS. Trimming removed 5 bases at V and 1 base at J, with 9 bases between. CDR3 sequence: CASSLAGSGNTIYF. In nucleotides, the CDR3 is TGTGCCAGCAGTTTAGCAGGATCTGGAAACACCATATATTTT.

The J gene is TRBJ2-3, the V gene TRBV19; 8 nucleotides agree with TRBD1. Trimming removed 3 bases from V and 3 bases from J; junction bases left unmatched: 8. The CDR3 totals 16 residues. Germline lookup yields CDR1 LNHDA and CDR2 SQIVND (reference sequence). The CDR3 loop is CASSITGGIETDTQYF. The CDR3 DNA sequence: TGTGCCAGTAGTATTACAGGGGGTATTGAGACAGATACGCAGTATTTT.

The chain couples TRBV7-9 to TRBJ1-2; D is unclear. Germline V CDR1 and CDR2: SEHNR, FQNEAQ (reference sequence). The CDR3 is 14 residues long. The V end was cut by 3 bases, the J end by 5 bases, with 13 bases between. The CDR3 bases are TGTGCCAGCAGCTTTAAACCACCTGGGTATGGCTACACCTTC. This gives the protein CASSFKPPGYGYTF. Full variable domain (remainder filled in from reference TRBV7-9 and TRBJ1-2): DTGVSQNPRHKITKRGQNVTFRCDPISEHNRLYWYRQTLGQGPEFLTYFQNEAQLEKSRLLSDRFSAERPKGSFSTLEIQRTEQGDSAMYLCASSFKPPGYGYTFGSGTRLTVV.

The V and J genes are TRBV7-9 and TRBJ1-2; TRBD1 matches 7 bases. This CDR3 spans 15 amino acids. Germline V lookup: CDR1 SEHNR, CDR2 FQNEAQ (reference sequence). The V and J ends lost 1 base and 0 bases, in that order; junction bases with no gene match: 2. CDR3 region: CASSLDRGANYGYTF. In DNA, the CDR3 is TGTGCCAGCAGCTTAGACAGGGGAGCTAACTATGGCTACACCTTC.

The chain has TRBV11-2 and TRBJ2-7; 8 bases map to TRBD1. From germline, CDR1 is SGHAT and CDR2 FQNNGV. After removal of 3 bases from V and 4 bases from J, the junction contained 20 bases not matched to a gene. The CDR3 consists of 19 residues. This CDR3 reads CASSFDNWGNRGIPYEQYF. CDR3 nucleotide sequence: TGTGCCAGCAGCTTCGACAACTGGGGAAACAGGGGGATCCCGTACGAGCAGTACTTC.

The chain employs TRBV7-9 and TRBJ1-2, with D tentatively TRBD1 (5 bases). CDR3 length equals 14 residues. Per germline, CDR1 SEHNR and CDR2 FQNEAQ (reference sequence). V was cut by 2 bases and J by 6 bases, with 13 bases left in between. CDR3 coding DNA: TGTGCCAGCAGCTTACTAGGGGTCGTCGATGGCTACACCTTC. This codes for CASSLLGVVDGYTF.

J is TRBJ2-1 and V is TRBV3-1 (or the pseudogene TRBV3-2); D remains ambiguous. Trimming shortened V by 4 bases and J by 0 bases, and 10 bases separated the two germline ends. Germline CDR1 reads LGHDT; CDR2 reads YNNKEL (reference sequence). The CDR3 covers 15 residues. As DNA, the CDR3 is TGTGCCAGCAGCCCCCGTCCTAGCTCCTACAATGAGCAGTTCTTC. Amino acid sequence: CASSPRPSSYNEQFF.

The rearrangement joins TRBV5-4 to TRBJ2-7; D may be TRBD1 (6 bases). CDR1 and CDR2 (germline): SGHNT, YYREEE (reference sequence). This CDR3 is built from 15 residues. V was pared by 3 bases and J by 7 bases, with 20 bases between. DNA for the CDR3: TGTGCCAGCAGCTCCCCAAACAGGGACGGTGGTGAGCAGTACTTC. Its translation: CASSSPNRDGGEQYF.

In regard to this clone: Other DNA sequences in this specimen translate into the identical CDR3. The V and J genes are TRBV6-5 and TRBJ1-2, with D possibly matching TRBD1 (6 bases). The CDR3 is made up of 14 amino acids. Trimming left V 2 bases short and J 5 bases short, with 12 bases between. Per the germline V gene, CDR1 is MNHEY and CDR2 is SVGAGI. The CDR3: CASSYLGQRYGYTF. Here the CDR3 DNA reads TGTGCCAGCAGTTACCTTGGACAGAGATATGGCTACACCTTC.

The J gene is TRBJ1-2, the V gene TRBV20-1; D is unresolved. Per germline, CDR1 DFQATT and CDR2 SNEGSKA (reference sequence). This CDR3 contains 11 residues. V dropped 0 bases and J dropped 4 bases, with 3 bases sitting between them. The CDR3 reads CSARDGYGYTF. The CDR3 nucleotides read TGCAGTGCTAGAGACGGCTATGGCTACACCTTC.

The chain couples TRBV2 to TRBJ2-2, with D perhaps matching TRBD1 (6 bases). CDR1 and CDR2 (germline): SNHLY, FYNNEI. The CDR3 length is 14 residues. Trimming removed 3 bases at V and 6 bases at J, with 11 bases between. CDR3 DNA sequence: TGTGCCAGCAGTGACGTCAGGGGCCCCGGGGAGCTGTTTTTT. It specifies CASSDVRGPGELFF.

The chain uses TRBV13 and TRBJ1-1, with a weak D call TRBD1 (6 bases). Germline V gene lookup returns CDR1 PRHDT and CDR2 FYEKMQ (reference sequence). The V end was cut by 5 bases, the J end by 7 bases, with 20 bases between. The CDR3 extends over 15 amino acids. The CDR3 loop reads CASSLSGGGRGEAFF. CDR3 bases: TGTGCCAGCAGCCTTAGCGGGGGCGGAAGAGGTGAAGCTTTCTTT. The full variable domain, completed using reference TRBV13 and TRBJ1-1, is AAGVIQSPRHLIKEKRETATLKCYPIPRHDTVYWYQQGPGQDPQFLISFYEKMQSDKGSIPDRFSAQQFSDYHSELNMSSLELGDSALYFCASSLSGGGRGEAFFGQGTRLTVV.

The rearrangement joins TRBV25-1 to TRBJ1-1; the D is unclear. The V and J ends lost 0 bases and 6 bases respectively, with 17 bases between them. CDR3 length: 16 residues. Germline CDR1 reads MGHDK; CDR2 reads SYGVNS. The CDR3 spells CASSEYWADGFPEAFF. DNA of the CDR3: TGTGCCAGCAGTGAATATTGGGCGGACGGGTTCCCTGAAGCTTTCTTT.